The rows below give T cell receptor beta chains drawn from one sample of a study of cytomegalovirus exposure and HLA in healthy donors. Here immunoSEQ multiplex PCR was the method, and the copy in TCRdb shows in-frame clones only, minus some. The sample includes about 130,000 clones, about two thirds of them seen just once. The sample comprised PBMCs. Source of these receptors: an older woman in good health and CMV-seropositive. CDR3s include the opening cysteine and the closing phenylalanine or tryptophan. Fields, in order: V gene, clone size, D gene, J gene, CDR3 DNA, CDR3 protein. The D gene is left open where the match is weak. Where a row states a size, it is once, few, many or the class of an expanded clone; other rows omit it.

V gene: TRBV10-3
clone size: -
D gene: -
J gene: TRBJ1-5
CDR3 DNA: TGTGCCATCAGTGAGTCGACCCAGGGGCAGCCCCAGCATTTT
CDR3 protein: CAISESTQGQPQHF

V gene: TRBV7-9
clone size: -
D gene: TRBD1
J gene: TRBJ2-7
CDR3 DNA: TGTGCCAGCAGCTTAGCGGGACAGGGTCACCACGAGCAGTACTTC
CDR3 protein: CASSLAGQGHHEQYF

V gene: TRBV20-1
clone size: few
D gene: -
J gene: TRBJ2-7
CDR3 DNA: TGCAGTGCTAGTCCAGGCTACGAGCAGTACTTC
CDR3 protein: CSASPGYEQYF

V gene: TRBV6-5
clone size: few
D gene: -
J gene: TRBJ2-2
CDR3 DNA: TGTGCCAGCAGTAGGGGACTGCCAACCGGGGAGCTGTTTTTT
CDR3 protein: CASSRGLPTGELFF

V gene: TRBV12-5
clone size: -
D gene: -
J gene: TRBJ1-2
CDR3 DNA: TGTGCTAGTGGTTTTTCCTACAGGGAGAACTATGGCTACACCTTC
CDR3 protein: CASGFSYRENYGYTF

V gene: TRBV13
clone size: -
D gene: -
J gene: TRBJ2-1
CDR3 DNA: TGTGCCAGCAGCTCCAGGGGGACTTGGAATGAGCAGTTCTTC
CDR3 protein: CASSSRGTWNEQFF

V gene: TRBV6-6
clone size: -
D gene: TRBD1
J gene: TRBJ1-6
CDR3 DNA: TGTGCCAGCACCCCCGGGACAGCATATAATTCACCCCTCCACTTT
CDR3 protein: CASTPGTAYNSPLHF

V gene: TRBV14
clone size: -
D gene: -
J gene: TRBJ1-2
CDR3 DNA: TGTGCCAGCAGCCAAGAAGTTAGCGTGCGTCGAAACTATGGCTACACCTTC
CDR3 protein: CASSQEVSVRRNYGYTF

V gene: TRBV18
clone size: -
D gene: TRBD1
J gene: TRBJ1-6
CDR3 DNA: TGTGCCAGCTCACGGGGACAGGGAGGTCGAAGATCACCCCTCCACTTT
CDR3 protein: CASSRGQGGRRSPLHF

V gene: TRBV6-1
clone size: -
D gene: -
J gene: TRBJ1-2
CDR3 DNA: TGTGCCAGCAGTGATGCCTTTACGGCTAACTATGGCTACACCTTC
CDR3 protein: CASSDAFTANYGYTF

V gene: TRBV18
clone size: -
D gene: -
J gene: TRBJ2-5
CDR3 DNA: TGTGCCAGCTCACCACGGGCCACCGAAGAGACCCAGTACTTC
CDR3 protein: CASSPRATEETQYF

V gene: TRBV11-2
clone size: -
D gene: -
J gene: TRBJ2-5
CDR3 DNA: TGTGCCAGCAGCTTACCGGGAAGAGAGACCCAGTACTTC
CDR3 protein: CASSLPGRETQYF

V gene: TRBV5-1
clone size: few
D gene: -
J gene: TRBJ2-3
CDR3 DNA: TGCGCCAGCGAGCCGGACTCTTTGGGTACGCAGTATTTT
CDR3 protein: CASEPDSLGTQYF

V gene: TRBV18
clone size: -
D gene: -
J gene: TRBJ2-3
CDR3 DNA: TGTGCCAGCTCACCACCGGGGAGACCTAGCACAGATACGCAGTATTTT
CDR3 protein: CASSPPGRPSTDTQYF

V gene: TRBV1
clone size: -
D gene: -
J gene: TRBJ2-1
CDR3 DNA: TGCACCAGCAGCCGCGGCTACAATGAGCAGTTCTTC
CDR3 protein: CTSSRGYNEQFF

V gene: TRBV10-2
clone size: few
D gene: -
J gene: TRBJ1-6
CDR3 DNA: TGCGCCAGCACTCTGACAGCCTATAATTCACCCCTCCACTTT
CDR3 protein: CASTLTAYNSPLHF

V gene: TRBV7-3
clone size: few
D gene: -
J gene: TRBJ2-2
CDR3 DNA: TGTGCCAGCAGCCCCCTTGTCGGGGCCGGGGAGCTGTTTTTT
CDR3 protein: CASSPLVGAGELFF

V gene: TRBV5-1
clone size: -
D gene: -
J gene: TRBJ2-7
CDR3 DNA: TGCGCCAGCAGCCTCCGACAGACCCCCTCCTACGAGCAGTACTTC
CDR3 protein: CASSLRQTPSYEQYF

V gene: TRBV7-9
clone size: -
D gene: TRBD2
J gene: TRBJ2-3
CDR3 DNA: TGTGCCAGCAGCTTAGGTCTAGCGGGGACAGATACGCAGTATTTT
CDR3 protein: CASSLGLAGTDTQYF

V gene: TRBV13
clone size: -
D gene: -
J gene: TRBJ2-7
CDR3 DNA: TGTGCCAGCAGCTTTTATAGCTCCTACGAGCAGTACTTC
CDR3 protein: CASSFYSSYEQYF

V gene: TRBV13
clone size: -
D gene: -
J gene: TRBJ1-1
CDR3 DNA: TGTGCCAGCAGCCGGGAAGTCATGAACACTGAAGCTTTCTTT
CDR3 protein: CASSREVMNTEAFF

V gene: TRBV7-2
clone size: -
D gene: -
J gene: TRBJ1-5
CDR3 DNA: TGTGCCAGCAGCTTAAACCCGGGAATTAATCAGCCCCAGCATTTT
CDR3 protein: CASSLNPGINQPQHF

V gene: TRBV7-9
clone size: few
D gene: -
J gene: TRBJ1-2
CDR3 DNA: TGTGCCAGCAGCTCGACATCGGGAGGTTGGGATGGCTACACCTTC
CDR3 protein: CASSSTSGGWDGYTF

V gene: TRBV7-9
clone size: -
D gene: TRBD1
J gene: TRBJ1-2
CDR3 DNA: TGTGCCAGCAGCTTAGGTCAGGGGGCGAGGTATGGCTACACCTTC
CDR3 protein: CASSLGQGARYGYTF

V gene: TRBV14
clone size: -
D gene: TRBD2
J gene: TRBJ2-2
CDR3 DNA: TGTGCCAGCAGCCAAGATGCTAGCGGGGGGCCCGTGGCCGGGGAGCTGTTTTTT
CDR3 protein: CASSQDASGGPVAGELFF

V gene: TRBV5-1
clone size: -
D gene: TRBD2
J gene: TRBJ2-1
CDR3 DNA: TGCGCCAGCAGCTTGTACCTAGCGGGTTCCTACAATGAGCAGTTCTTC
CDR3 protein: CASSLYLAGSYNEQFF

V gene: TRBV18
clone size: -
D gene: TRBD1
J gene: TRBJ1-1
CDR3 DNA: TGTGCCAGCTCTGCCTTTCAGGGGGCTGACACTGAAGCTTTCTTT
CDR3 protein: CASSAFQGADTEAFF

V gene: TRBV9
clone size: -
D gene: TRBD2
J gene: TRBJ2-1
CDR3 DNA: TGTGCCAGCAGCGTAGCTACATGGGCGGGGGGGGTTAGTGAGCAGTTCTTC
CDR3 protein: CASSVATWAGGVSEQFF

V gene: TRBV29-1
clone size: -
D gene: TRBD1
J gene: TRBJ2-1
CDR3 DNA: TGCAGCGTTGATGCGGCAGGGGGCTATTTCAATGAGCAGTTCTTC
CDR3 protein: CSVDAAGGYFNEQFF

V gene: TRBV10-2
clone size: -
D gene: -
J gene: TRBJ1-1
CDR3 DNA: TGCGCCAGCATGGAAGGGGGCACTGAAGCTTTCTTT
CDR3 protein: CASMEGGTEAFF

V gene: TRBV19
clone size: -
D gene: -
J gene: TRBJ1-2
CDR3 DNA: TGTGCCAGTAGTATGAGGCTCGGTGGCTACACCTTC
CDR3 protein: CASSMRLGGYTF

V gene: TRBV19
clone size: once
D gene: -
J gene: TRBJ1-6
CDR3 DNA: TGTGCCAGTAGTATTGGCAGGGTAAATAATTCACCCCTCCACTTT
CDR3 protein: CASSIGRVNNSPLHF

V gene: TRBV7-9
clone size: -
D gene: -
J gene: TRBJ1-2
CDR3 DNA: TGTGCCAGCAGCTTAGTCGCGGAGGGGTTAAGTGGCTACACCTTC
CDR3 protein: CASSLVAEGLSGYTF

V gene: TRBV2
clone size: once
D gene: TRBD1
J gene: TRBJ2-7
CDR3 DNA: TGTGCCAGTCGACAGGGATCCTACGAGCAGTACTTC
CDR3 protein: CASRQGSYEQYF

V gene: TRBV7-2
clone size: -
D gene: TRBD2
J gene: TRBJ2-5
CDR3 DNA: TGTGCCAGCAGCTCGGGACTAGCGTTTGGAGAGACCCAGTACTTC
CDR3 protein: CASSSGLAFGETQYF

V gene: TRBV2
clone size: -
D gene: TRBD2
J gene: TRBJ2-1
CDR3 DNA: TGTGCCAGCGTTAAGCGGGGATATGACGATGAGCAGTTCTTC
CDR3 protein: CASVKRGYDDEQFF

V gene: TRBV5-4
clone size: once
D gene: TRBD1
J gene: TRBJ2-7
CDR3 DNA: TGTGCCAGCAGCTTGGGGGGACAGGGGTCCTACGAGCAGTACTTC
CDR3 protein: CASSLGGQGSYEQYF

V gene: TRBV10-2
clone size: few
D gene: TRBD1
J gene: TRBJ1-2
CDR3 DNA: TGCGCCAGCAGTGAGACCAAGACAGGGTCGCTTGGCTACACCTTC
CDR3 protein: CASSETKTGSLGYTF

V gene: TRBV6-1
clone size: few
D gene: -
J gene: TRBJ1-5
CDR3 DNA: TGTGCCAGCAGTACACACAGCTTGGAACAGCCCCAGCATTTT
CDR3 protein: CASSTHSLEQPQHF

V gene: TRBV2
clone size: -
D gene: -
J gene: TRBJ2-1
CDR3 DNA: TGTGCCAGCAGTTCCAGGACTCATAACAATGAGCAGTTCTTC
CDR3 protein: CASSSRTHNNEQFF

V gene: TRBV4-1
clone size: once
D gene: -
J gene: TRBJ1-1
CDR3 DNA: TGCGCCACAAGCGCCTCAGGGTCCATGAACACTGAAGCTTTCTTT
CDR3 protein: CATSASGSMNTEAFF

V gene: TRBV7-9
clone size: -
D gene: -
J gene: TRBJ1-2
CDR3 DNA: TGTGCCAGCAGCCCCTATTATGGCTACACCTTC
CDR3 protein: CASSPYYGYTF